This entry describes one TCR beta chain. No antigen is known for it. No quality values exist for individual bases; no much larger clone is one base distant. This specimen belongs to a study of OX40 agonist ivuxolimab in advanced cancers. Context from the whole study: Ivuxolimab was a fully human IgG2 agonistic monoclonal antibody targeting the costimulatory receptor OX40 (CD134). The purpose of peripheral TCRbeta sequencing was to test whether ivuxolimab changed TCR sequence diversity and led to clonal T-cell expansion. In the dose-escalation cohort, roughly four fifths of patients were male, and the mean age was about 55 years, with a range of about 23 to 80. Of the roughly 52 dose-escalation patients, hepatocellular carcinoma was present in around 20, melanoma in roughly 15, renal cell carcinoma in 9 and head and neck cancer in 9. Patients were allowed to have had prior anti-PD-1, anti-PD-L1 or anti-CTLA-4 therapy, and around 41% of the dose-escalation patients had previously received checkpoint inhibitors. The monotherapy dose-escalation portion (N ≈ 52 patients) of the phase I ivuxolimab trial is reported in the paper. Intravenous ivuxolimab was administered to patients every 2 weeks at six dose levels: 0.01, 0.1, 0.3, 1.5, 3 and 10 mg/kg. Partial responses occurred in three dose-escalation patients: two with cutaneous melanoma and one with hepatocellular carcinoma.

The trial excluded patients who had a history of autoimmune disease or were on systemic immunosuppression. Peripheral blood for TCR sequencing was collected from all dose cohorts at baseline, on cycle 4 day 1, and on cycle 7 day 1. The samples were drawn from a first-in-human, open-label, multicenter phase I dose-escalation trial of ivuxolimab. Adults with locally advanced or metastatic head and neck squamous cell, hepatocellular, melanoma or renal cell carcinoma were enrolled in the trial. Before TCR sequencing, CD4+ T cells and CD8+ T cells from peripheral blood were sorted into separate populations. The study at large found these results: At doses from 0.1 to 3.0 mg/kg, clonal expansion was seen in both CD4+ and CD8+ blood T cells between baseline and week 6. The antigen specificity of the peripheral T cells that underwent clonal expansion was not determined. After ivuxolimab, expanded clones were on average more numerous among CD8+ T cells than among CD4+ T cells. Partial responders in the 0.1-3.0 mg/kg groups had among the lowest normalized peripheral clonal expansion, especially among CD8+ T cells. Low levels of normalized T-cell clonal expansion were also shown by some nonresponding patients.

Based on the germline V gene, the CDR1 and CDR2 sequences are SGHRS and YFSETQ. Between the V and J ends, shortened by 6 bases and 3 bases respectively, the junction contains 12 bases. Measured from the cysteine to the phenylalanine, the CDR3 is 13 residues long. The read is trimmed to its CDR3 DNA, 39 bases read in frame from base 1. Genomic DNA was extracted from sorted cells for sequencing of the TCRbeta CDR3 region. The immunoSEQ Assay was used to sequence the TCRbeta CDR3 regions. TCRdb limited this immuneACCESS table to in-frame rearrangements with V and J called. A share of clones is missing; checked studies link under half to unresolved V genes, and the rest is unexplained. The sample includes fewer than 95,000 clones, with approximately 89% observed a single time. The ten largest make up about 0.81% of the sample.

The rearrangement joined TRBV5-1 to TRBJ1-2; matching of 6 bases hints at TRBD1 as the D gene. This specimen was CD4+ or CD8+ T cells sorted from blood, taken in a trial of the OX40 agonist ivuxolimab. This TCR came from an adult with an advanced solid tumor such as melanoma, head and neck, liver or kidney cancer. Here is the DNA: TGCGCCAGCACCCAAGGGGGTGACTATGGCTACACCTTC. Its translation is CASTQGGDYGYTF.